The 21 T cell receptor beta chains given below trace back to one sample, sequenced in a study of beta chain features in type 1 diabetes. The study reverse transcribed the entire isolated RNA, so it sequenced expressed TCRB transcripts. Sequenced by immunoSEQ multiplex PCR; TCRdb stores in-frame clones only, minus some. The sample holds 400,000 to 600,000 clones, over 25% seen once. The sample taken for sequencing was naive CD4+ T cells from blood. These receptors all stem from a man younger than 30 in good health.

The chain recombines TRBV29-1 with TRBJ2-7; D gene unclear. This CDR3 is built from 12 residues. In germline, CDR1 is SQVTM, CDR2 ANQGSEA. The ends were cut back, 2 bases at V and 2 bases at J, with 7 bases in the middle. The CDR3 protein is CSVEKDPYEQYF. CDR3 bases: TGCAGCGTTGAAAAGGACCCCTACGAGCAGTACTTC.

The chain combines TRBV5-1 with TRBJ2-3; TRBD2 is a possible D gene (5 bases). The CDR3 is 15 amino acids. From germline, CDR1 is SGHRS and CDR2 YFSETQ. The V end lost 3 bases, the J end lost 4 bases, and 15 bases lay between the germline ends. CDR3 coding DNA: TGCGCCAGCAGCTCCGGCCGGCCCGGGGCAGATACGCAGTATTTT. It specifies CASSSGRPGADTQYF. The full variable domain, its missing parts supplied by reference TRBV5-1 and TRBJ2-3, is KAGVTQTPRYLIKTRGQQVTLSCSPISGHRSVSWYQQTPGQGLQFLFEYFSETQRNKGNFPGRFSGRQFSNSRSEMNVSTLELGDSALYLCASSSGRPGADTQYFGPGTRLTVL.

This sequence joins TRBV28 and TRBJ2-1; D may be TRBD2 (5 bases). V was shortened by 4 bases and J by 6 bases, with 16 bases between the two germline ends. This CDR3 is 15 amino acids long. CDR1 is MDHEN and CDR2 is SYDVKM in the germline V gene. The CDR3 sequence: CASSSSKGGSNEQFF. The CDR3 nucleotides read TGTGCCAGCAGTTCCTCGAAGGGTGGGAGCAATGAGCAGTTCTTC. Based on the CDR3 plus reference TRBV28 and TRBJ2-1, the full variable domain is DVKVTQSSRYLVKRTGEKVFLECVQDMDHENMFWYRQDPGLGLRLIYFSYDVKMKEKGDIPEGYSVSREKKERFSLILESASTNQTSMYLCASSSSKGGSNEQFFGPGTRLTVL.

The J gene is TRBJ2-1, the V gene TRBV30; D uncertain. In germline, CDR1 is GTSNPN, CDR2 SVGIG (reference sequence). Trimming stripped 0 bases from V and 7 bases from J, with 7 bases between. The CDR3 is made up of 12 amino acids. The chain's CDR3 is CAWSVVRNEQFF. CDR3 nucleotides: TGTGCCTGGAGTGTGGTCCGAAATGAGCAGTTCTTC. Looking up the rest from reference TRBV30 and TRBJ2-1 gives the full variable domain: SQTIHQWPATLVQPVGSPLSLECTVEGTSNPNLYWYRQAAGRGLQLLFYSVGIGQISSEVPQNLSASRPQDRQFILSSKKLLLSDSGFYLCAWSVVRNEQFFGPGTRLTVL.

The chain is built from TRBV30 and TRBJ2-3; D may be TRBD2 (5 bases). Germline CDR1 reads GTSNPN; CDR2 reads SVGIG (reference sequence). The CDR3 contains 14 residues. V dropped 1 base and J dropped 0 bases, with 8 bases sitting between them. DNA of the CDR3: TGTGCCTGGAGTGGCGGGTCTAGCACAGATACGCAGTATTTT. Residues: CAWSGGSSTDTQYF.

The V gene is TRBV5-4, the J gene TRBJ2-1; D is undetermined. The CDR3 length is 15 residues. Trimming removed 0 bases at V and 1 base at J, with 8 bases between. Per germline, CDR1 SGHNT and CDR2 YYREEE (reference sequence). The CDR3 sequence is CASSLDVGSYNEQFF. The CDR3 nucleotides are TGTGCCAGCAGCTTGGACGTAGGATCCTACAATGAGCAGTTCTTC.

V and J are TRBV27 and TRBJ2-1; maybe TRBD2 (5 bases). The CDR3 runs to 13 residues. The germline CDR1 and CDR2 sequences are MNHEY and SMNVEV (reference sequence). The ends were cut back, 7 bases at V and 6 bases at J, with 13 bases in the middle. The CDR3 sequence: CASKIAYSNEQFF. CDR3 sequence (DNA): TGTGCCAGCAAAATAGCGTACAGCAATGAGCAGTTCTTC.

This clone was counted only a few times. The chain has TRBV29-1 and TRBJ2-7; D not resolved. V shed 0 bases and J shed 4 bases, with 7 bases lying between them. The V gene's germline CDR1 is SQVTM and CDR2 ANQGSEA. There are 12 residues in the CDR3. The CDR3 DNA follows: TGCAGCGTTGAAGACGGACCTTACGAGCAGTACTTC. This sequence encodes CSVEDGPYEQYF.

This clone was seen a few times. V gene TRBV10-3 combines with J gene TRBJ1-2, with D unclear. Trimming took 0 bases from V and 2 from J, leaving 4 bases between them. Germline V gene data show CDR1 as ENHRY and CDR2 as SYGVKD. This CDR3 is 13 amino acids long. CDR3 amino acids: CAISESPNYGYTF. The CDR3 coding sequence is TGTGCCATCAGTGAGTCCCCGAACTATGGCTACACCTTC.

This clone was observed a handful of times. This CDR3 is CAWNGWLTGELFF. In nucleotides, the CDR3 is TGTGCCTGGAATGGCTGGCTCACCGGGGAGCTGTTTTTT. This rearrangement joins TRBV30 to TRBJ2-2, with D uncertain. Trimming took 4 bases from V and 4 from J, leaving 10 bases between them. CDR3 length: 13 amino acids. CDR1 GTSNPN and CDR2 SVGIG come from the germline V gene (reference sequence).

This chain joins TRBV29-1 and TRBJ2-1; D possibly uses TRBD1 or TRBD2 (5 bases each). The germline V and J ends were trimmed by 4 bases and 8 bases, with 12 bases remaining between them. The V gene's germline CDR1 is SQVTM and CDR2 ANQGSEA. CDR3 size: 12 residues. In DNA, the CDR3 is TGCAGCGTTGCGAGGGGTTTCGATGAGCAGTTCTTC. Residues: CSVARGFDEQFF.

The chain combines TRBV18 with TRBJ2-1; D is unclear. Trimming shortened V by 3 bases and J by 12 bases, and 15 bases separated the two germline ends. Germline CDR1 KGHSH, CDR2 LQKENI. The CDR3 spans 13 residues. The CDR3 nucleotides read TGTGCCAGCTCACCGTTTCCCGGTGTGGGGCAGTTCTTC. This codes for CASSPFPGVGQFF.

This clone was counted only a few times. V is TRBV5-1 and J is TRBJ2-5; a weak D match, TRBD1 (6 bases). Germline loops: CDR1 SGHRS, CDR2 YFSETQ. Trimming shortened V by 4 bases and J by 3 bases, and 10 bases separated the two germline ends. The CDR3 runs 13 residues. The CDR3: CASSQGIEETQYF. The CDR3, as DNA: TGCGCCAGCAGCCAGGGGATAGAAGAGACCCAGTACTTC.

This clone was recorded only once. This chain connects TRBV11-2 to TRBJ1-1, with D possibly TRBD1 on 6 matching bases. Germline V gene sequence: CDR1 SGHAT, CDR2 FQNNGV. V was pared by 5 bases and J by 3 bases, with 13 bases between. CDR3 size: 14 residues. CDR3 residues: CASSTHRVHTEAFF. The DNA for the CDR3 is TGTGCCAGCAGCACACACAGGGTTCACACTGAAGCTTTCTTT.

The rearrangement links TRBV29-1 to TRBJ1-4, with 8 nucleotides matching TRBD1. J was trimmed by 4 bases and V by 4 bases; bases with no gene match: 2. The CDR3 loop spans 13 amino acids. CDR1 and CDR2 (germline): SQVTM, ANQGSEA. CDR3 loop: CSVAGGGNEKLFF. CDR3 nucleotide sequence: TGCAGCGTTGCAGGGGGCGGTAATGAAAAACTGTTTTTT.

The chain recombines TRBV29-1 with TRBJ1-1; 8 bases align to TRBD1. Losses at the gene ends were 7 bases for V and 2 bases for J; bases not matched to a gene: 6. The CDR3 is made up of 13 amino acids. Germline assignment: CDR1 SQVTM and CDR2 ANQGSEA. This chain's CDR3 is CSAHDRGNTEAFF. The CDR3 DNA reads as TGCAGCGCCCACGACAGGGGCAACACTGAAGCTTTCTTT.

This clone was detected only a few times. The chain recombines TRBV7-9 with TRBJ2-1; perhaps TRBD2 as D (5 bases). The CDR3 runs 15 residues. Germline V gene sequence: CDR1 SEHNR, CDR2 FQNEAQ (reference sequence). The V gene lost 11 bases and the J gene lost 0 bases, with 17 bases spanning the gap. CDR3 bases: TGTGCCTCGACTCAGCGTGGGAGCTCCTACAATGAGCAGTTCTTC. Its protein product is CASTQRGSSYNEQFF.

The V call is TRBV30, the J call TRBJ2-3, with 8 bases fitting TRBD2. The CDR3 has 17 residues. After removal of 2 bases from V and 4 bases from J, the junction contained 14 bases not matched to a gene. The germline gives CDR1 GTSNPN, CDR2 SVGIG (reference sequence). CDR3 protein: CAWSPPGAGVVADTQYF. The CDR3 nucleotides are TGTGCCTGGAGTCCTCCGGGAGCGGGAGTGGTAGCAGATACGCAGTATTTT.

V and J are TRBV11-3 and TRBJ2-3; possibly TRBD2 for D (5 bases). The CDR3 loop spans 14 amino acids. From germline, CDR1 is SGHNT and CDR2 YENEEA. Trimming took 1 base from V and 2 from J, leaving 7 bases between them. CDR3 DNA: TGTGCCAGCAGCTTAGGTCGGGACACAGATACGCAGTATTTT. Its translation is CASSLGRDTDTQYF. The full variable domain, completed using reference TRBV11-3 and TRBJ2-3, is EAGVVQSPRYKIIEKKQPVAFWCNPISGHNTLYWYLQNLGQGPELLIRYENEEAVDDSQLPKDRFSAERLKGVDSTLKIQPAELGDSAVYLCASSLGRDTDTQYFGPGTRLTVL.

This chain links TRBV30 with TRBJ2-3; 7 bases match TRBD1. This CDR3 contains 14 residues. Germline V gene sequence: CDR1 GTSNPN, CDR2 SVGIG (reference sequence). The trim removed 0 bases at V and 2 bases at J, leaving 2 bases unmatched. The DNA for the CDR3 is TGTGCCTGGAGTGTAGGGACAGCCACAGATACGCAGTATTTT. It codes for CAWSVGTATDTQYF.

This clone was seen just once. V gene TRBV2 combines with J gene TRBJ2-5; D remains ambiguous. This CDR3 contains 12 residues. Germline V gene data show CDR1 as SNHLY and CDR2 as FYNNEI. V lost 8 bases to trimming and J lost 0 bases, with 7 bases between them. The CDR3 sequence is CASASDQETQYF. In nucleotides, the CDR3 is TGTGCCAGCGCGAGCGACCAAGAGACCCAGTACTTC.